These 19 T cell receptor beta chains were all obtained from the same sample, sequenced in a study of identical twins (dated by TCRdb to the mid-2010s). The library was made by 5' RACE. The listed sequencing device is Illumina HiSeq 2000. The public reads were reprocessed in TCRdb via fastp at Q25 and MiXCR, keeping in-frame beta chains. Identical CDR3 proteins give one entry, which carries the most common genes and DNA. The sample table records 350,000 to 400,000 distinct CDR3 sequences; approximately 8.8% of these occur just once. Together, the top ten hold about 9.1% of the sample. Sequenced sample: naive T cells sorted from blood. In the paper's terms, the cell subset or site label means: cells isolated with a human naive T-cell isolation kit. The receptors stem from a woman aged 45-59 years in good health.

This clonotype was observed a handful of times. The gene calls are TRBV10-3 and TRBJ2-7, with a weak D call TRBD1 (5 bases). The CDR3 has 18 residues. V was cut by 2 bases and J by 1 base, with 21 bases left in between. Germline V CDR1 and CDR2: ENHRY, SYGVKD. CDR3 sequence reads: CAISEPLPDAGKSYEQYF. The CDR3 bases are TGTGCCATCAGTGAGCCACTCCCCGATGCAGGGAAGTCCTACGAGCAGTACTTC.

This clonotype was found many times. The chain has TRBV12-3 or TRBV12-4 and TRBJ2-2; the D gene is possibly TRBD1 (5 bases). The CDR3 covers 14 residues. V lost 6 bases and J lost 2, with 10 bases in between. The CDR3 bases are TGTGCCAGCAGAGGGGAACACAACACCGGGGAGCTGTTTTTT. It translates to CASRGEHNTGELFF.

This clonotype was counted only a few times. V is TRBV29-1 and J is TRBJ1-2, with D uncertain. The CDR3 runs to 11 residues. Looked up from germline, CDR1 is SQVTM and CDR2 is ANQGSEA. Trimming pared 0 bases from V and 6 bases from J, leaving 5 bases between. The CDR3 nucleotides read TGCAGCGTTGAAGACCGAGATGGCTACACCTTC. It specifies CSVEDRDGYTF.

The CDR3, as DNA: TGCAGTGCTAGAGAGGCTGAGGGGCGGTTCGGGGGCTACACCTTC. Translating gives CSAREAEGRFGGYTF. The gene calls are TRBV20-1 and TRBJ1-2, with D perhaps matching TRBD1 (5 bases). CDR1 DFQATT and CDR2 SNEGSKA come from the germline V gene (reference sequence). This CDR3 has 15 residues. V was cut by 0 bases and J by 8 bases, with 19 bases left in between.

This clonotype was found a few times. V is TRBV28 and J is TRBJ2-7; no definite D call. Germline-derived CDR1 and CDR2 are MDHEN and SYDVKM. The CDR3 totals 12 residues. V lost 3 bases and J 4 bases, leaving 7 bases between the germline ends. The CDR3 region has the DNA TGTGCCAGCAGTTTCATGGAGTACGAGCAGTACTTC. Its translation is CASSFMEYEQYF.

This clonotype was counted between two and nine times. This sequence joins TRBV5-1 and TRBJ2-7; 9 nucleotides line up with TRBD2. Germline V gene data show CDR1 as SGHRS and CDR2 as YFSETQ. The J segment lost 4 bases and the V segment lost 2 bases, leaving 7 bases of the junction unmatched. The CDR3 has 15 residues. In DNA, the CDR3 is TGCGCCAGCAGCTTCTCGGCTAGCGGGATATACGAGCAGTACTTC. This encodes CASSFSASGIYEQYF.

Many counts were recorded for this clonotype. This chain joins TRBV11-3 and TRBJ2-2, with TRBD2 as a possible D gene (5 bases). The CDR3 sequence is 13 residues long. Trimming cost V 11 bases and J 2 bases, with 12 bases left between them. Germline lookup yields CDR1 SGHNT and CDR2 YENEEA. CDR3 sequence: CAVRAANTGELFF. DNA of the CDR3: TGTGCCGTGCGGGCCGCTAACACCGGGGAGCTGTTTTTT.

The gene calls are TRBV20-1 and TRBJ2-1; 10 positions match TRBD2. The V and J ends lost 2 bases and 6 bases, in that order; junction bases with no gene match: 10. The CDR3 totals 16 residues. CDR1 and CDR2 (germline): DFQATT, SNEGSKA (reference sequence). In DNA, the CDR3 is TGCAGTGCTAGAAACTTAAGAGCGGGAGGGCCCAATGAGCAGTTCTTC. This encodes CSARNLRAGGPNEQFF.

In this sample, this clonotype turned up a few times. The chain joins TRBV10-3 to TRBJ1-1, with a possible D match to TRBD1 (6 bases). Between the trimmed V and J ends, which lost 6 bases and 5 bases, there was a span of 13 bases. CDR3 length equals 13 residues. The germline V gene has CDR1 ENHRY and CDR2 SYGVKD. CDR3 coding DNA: TGTGCCATCAGATTACAGGGTTTAACTGAAGCTTTCTTT. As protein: CAIRLQGLTEAFF.

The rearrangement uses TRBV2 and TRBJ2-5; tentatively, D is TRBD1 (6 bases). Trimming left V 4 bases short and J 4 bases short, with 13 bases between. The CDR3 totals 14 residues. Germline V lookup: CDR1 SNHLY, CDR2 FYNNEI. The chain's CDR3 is CASSVHRAGETQYF. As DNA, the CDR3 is TGTGCCAGCAGTGTCCACAGGGCTGGAGAGACCCAGTACTTC. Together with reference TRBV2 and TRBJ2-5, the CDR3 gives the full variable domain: EPEVTQTPSHQVTQMGQEVILRCVPISNHLYFYWYRQILGQKVEFLVSFYNNEISEKSEIFDDQFSVERPDGSNFTLKIRSTKLEDSAMYFCASSVHRAGETQYFGPGTRLLVL.

CDR3 sequence (DNA): TGCAGTGCTAGGGAGGAGAGAATTGTCAGCACAGATACGCAGTATTTT. Translating it yields CSAREERIVSTDTQYF. V is TRBV20-1 and J is TRBJ2-3, with D possibly matching TRBD2 (5 bases). The V gene's germline CDR1 is DFQATT and CDR2 SNEGSKA (reference sequence). The CDR3 spans 16 residues. The V gene lost 3 bases and the J gene lost 0 bases, with 16 bases spanning the gap.

The CDR3 loop reads CASSSSGRVDTQYF. The CDR3 nucleotides read TGTGCCAGCAGCTCAAGCGGGAGAGTAGATACGCAGTATTTT. This chain joins TRBV6-1 and TRBJ2-3, with 8 bases identical to TRBD2. The CDR3 runs to 14 residues. The J segment lost 5 bases and the V segment lost 6 bases, leaving 7 bases of the junction unmatched. CDR1 is MNHNS, CDR2 SASEGT, per germline.

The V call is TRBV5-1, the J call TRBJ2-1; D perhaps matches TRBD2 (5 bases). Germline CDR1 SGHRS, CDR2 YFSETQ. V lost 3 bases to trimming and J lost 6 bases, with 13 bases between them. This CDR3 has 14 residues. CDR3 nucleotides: TGCGCCAGCAGCTATACTAGGGTTCGCAATGAGCAGTTCTTC. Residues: CASSYTRVRNEQFF.

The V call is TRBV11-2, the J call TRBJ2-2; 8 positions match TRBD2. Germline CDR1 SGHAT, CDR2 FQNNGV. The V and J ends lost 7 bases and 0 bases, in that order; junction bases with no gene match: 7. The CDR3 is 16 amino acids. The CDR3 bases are TGTGCCAGCATGGGGCTAGCGGGCTCGAACACCGGGGAGCTGTTTTTT. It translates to CASMGLAGSNTGELFF. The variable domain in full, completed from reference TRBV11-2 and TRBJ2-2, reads EAGVAQSPRYKIIEKRQSVAFWCNPISGHATLYWYQQILGQGPKLLIQFQNNGVVDDSQLPKDRFSAERLKGVDSTLKIQPAKLEDSAVYLCASMGLAGSNTGELFFGEGSRLTVL.

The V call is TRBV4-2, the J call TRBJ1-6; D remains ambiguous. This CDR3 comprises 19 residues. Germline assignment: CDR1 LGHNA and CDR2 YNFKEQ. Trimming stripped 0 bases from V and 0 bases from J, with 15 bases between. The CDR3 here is CASSQEAGSLSSYNSPLHF. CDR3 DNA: TGTGCCAGCAGCCAAGAGGCCGGTTCCTTGAGCTCCTATAATTCACCCCTCCACTTT.

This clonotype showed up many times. CDR3 nucleotides: TGTGCCAGCACCCTCAAAGGGGGGAATGAGCAGTTCTTC. This encodes CASTLKGGNEQFF. The chain recombines TRBV12-3 or TRBV12-4 with TRBJ2-1; D is tentatively TRBD1 or TRBD2 (6 bases each). The CDR3 totals 13 residues. Trimming took off 7 bases at V and 7 bases at J, with 14 bases between the two ends.

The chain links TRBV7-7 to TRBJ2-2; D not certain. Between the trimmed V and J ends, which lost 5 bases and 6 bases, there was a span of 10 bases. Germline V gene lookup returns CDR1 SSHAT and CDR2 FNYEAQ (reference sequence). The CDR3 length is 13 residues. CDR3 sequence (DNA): TGTGCCAGCAGCCCTGAAACACCCGGGGAGCTGTTTTTT. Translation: CASSPETPGELFF.

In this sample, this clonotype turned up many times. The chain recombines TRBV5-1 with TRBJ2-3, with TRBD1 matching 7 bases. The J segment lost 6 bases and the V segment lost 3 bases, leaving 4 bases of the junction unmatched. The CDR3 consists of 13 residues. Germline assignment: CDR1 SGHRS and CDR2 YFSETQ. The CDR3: CASSWGTVDTQYF. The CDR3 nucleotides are TGCGCCAGCAGCTGGGGGACAGTGGATACGCAGTATTTT.

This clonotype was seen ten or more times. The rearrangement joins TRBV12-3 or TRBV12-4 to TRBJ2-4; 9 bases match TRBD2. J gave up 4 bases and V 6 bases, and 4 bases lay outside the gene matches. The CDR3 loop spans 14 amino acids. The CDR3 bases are TGTGCCAGCAGGCGGGAGGGCAGTAAAAACATTCAGTACTTC. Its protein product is CASRREGSKNIQYF.